This T cell receptor (beta chain) was captured in a study of tumor-infiltrating T cells and Merkel cell polyomavirus. Background on the study: The study examined CD8+ T cells specific for the Merkel cell polyomavirus KLL epitope.

This clone was detected a few times. Immunohistochemistry showed robust Merkel cell polyomavirus Large T antigen staining in every patient's tumor. KLL-tetramer+ populations exceeded 0.04% of CD8+ T cells in blood and/or cultured TIL. The CDR3 contains 16 residues. Germline V gene sequence: CDR1 MNHEY, CDR2 SMNVEV (reference sequence). Trimming at V came to 3 bases and at J to 5 bases, leaving 6 bases not matched to a gene. Assay: immunoSEQ multiplex PCR; the TCRdb copy retains only in-frame clones and omits some. The repertoire holds about 3,000 clones, approximately 84% seen once, with roughly 9.5% in the top ten.

The chain has TRBV27 and TRBJ1-3, with 11 positions matching TRBD1. Source material: tumor tissue. The receptor's source is a man aged 45 to 65 with Merkel cell carcinoma. CDR3 nucleotides: TGTGCCAGCAGTTTGGGACAGGGGGGATCTCGAAACACCATATATTTT. Translation gives CASSLGQGGSRNTIYF.